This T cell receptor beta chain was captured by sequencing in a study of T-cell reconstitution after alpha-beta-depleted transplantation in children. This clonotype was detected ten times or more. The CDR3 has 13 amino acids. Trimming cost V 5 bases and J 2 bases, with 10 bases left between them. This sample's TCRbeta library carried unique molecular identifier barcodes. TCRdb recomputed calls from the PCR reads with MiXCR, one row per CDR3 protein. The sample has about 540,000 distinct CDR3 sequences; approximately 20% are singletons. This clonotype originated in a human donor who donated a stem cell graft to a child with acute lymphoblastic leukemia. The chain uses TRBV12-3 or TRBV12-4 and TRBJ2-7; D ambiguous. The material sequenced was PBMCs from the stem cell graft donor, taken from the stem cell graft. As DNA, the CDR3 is TGTGCCAGCAGTCTCACACCCACCTACGAGCAGTACTTC. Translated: CASSLTPTYEQYF.